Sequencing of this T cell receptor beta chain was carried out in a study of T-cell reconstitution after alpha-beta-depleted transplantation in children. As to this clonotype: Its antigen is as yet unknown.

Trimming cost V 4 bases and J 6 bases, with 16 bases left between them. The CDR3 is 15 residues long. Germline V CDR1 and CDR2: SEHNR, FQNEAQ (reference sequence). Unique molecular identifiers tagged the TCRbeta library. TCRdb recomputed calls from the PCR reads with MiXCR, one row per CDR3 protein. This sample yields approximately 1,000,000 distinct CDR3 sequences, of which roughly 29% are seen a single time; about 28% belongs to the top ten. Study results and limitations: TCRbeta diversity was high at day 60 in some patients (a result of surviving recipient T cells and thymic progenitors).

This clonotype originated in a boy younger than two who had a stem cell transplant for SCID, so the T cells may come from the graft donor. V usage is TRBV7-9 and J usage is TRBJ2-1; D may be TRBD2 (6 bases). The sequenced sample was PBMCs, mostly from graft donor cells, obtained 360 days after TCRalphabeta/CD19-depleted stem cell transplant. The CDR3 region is CASSSPLAGSNEQFF. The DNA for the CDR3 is TGTGCCAGCAGCTCGCCTCTGGCGGGGAGCAATGAGCAGTTCTTC. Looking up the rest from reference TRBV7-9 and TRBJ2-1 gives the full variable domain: DTGVSQNPRHKITKRGQNVTFRCDPISEHNRLYWYRQTLGQGPEFLTYFQNEAQLEKSRLLSDRFSAERPKGSFSTLEIQRTEQGDSAMYLCASSSPLAGSNEQFFGPGTRLTVL.